Shown below are 10 T cell receptor beta chains from a single sample sequenced in a study of immune heterogeneity within non-small cell lung tumors. Template material for each sample was 600 to 750 ng of bulk tumor genomic DNA. Far-apart biopsies, several per primary tumor, were taken during surgery. Surgery that was curative in intent was performed on patients with untreated, newly diagnosed non-small cell lung cancer. Amplification of the TCR beta CDR3 was achieved through multiplex PCR with 32 V and 13 J primers. One entry per CDR3 protein results from TCRdb running MiXCR on the multiplex PCR reads. The sample carries some 10,000 distinct CDR3 sequences, around 17% recorded once. The sample consisted of lung tumor tissue. Receptors were obtained from a man aged 40-50 years with non-small cell lung cancer.

This rearrangement joins TRBV29-1 to TRBJ2-1; D is unclear. The CDR3 is 12 residues long. Looked up from germline, CDR1 is SQVTM and CDR2 is ANQGSEA. The V gene lost 4 bases and the J gene lost 8 bases, with 12 bases spanning the gap. In nucleotides, the CDR3 is TGCAGCGTTGGGCTACAGCTGGATGAGCAGTTCTTC. This translates into CSVGLQLDEQFF.

This clonotype is labeled as medium-sized. The rearrangement joins TRBV6-1 to TRBJ1-4, with 10 bases lining up with TRBD1. CDR1 and CDR2 from the germline V gene are MNHNS and SASEGT. V lost 5 bases to trimming and J lost 8 bases; unmatched junction nucleotides: 8. The CDR3 length is 15 residues. The CDR3 coding sequence is TGTGCCAGCAGTCCACGACAGGGGGCTCGCGAAAAACTGTTTTTT. Its translation is CASSPRQGAREKLFF.

By sample fraction, this clonotype is large. The J gene is TRBJ1-6, the V gene TRBV7-8; possible D gene TRBD1, 6 bases. Trimming cost V 8 bases and J 5 bases, with 10 bases left between them. Per the germline V gene, CDR1 is SGHVS and CDR2 is FQNEAQ. The CDR3 runs to 13 residues. CDR3 nucleotide sequence: TGTGCCAGCCGGGGGCAGAATAATTCACCCCTCCACTTT. Translated, it gives CASRGQNNSPLHF.

This chain joins TRBV7-8 and TRBJ2-1, with TRBD2 identical over 10 bases. The germline V gene has CDR1 SGHVS and CDR2 FQNEAQ. The V and J ends lost 5 bases and 6 bases, in that order; junction bases with no gene match: 13. The length of the CDR3 is 17 residues. The CDR3 region has the DNA TGTGCCAGCAGCCCCGGTCCTCTAGCGGGAGACGGCAATGAGCAGTTCTTC. Amino acid sequence: CASSPGPLAGDGNEQFF.

Sample share makes this clonotype medium-sized (0.01 to 0.1%). In DNA form, the CDR3 reads TGTGCCAGCAGCCTCCTCGCCAAATCAGGGAATGGCTACACCTTC. Residues: CASSLLAKSGNGYTF. The gene calls are TRBV27 and TRBJ1-2, with D perhaps matching TRBD1 (5 bases). The length of the CDR3 is 15 residues. V lost 6 bases to trimming and J lost 6 bases, with 20 bases between them. Germline assignment: CDR1 MNHEY and CDR2 SMNVEV (reference sequence).

In its sample, this clonotype was seen many times. The gene calls are TRBV5-5 and TRBJ2-6, with a tentative D call TRBD1 (5 bases). V was shortened by 4 bases and J by 0 bases, with 11 bases between the two germline ends. The CDR3 extends over 16 amino acids. CDR1 SGHKS and CDR2 YYEKEE come from the germline V gene (reference sequence). CDR3 residues: CASSRTLLSGANVLTF. DNA of the CDR3: TGTGCCAGCAGCAGGACACTTCTCTCTGGGGCCAACGTCCTGACTTTC.

This clonotype has a count of ten or more. The chain joins TRBV7-9 to TRBJ2-1, with 9 bases aligning to TRBD2. V lost 5 bases and J lost 3; bases outside the gene matches: 8. From germline, CDR1 is SEHNR and CDR2 FQNEAQ (reference sequence). The CDR3 runs 16 residues. The CDR3 DNA follows: TGTGCCAGCAGCCAGGGCCCTAGCGGGGACTACAATGAGCAGTTCTTC. Amino acids: CASSQGPSGDYNEQFF.

This clonotype has ten or more counts. The chain is built from TRBV2 and TRBJ2-2; D is perhaps TRBD2 (5 bases). CDR3 length equals 14 residues. CDR1 is SNHLY and CDR2 is FYNNEI in the germline V gene. The ends were cut back, 6 bases at V and 4 bases at J, with 12 bases in the middle. The CDR3 DNA sequence: TGTGCCAGCAGCGCCAGGCGGGTCACCGGGGAGCTGTTTTTT. Its translation: CASSARRVTGELFF.

V gene TRBV7-6 combines with J gene TRBJ2-7; 7 bases are shared with TRBD2. With V trimmed by 3 bases and J by 7 bases, 6 bases remained unmatched. CDR3 length equals 13 residues. Germline CDR1 is SGHVS and CDR2 is FNYEAQ. CDR3 coding DNA: TGTGCCAGCAGCTTCGGACTAGGTTTTGAGCAGTACTTC. Translated: CASSFGLGFEQYF.

The sample holds many counts of this clonotype. The chain carries TRBV11-1 and TRBJ2-1; either TRBD1 or TRBD2 may supply D (6 bases each). Germline V gene sequence: CDR1 SGHAT, CDR2 FQDESV (reference sequence). The germline V and J ends were trimmed by 5 bases and 13 bases, with 15 bases remaining between them. The CDR3 runs to 12 residues. The CDR3 bases are TGTGCCAGCAGCGTCCCACCCGGGGGCCAGTTCTTC. It specifies CASSVPPGGQFF.